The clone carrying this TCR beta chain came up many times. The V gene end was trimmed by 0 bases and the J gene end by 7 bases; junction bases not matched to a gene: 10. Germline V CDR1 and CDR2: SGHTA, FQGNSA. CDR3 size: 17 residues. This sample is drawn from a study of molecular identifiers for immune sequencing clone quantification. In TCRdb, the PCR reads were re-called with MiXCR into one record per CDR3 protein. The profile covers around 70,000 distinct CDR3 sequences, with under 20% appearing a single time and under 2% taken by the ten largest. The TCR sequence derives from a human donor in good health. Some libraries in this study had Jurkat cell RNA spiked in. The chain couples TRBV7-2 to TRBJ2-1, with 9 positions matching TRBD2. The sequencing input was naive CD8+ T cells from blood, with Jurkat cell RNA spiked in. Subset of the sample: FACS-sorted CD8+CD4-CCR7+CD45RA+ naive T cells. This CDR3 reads CASSLAFSGRGVNEQFF. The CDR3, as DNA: TGTGCCAGCAGCTTAGCATTTAGCGGGAGAGGCGTGAATGAGCAGTTCTTC.